This T cell receptor (beta chain) was identified in a study of T cell responses to AZD1222 COVID-19 vaccine. General study results and limits: Nearly half of spike-specific TCRs reportedly go after variant regions that carry no mutations. The study found Spike-specific TCR breadth and depth rose after two AZD1222 doses. Without day 14 samples, only post-peak T cell repertoires were studied.

The data were produced by immunoSEQ multiplex PCR, yet TCRdb's version contains in-frame clones alone and is incomplete. Among about 180,000 clones listed, about 87% were seen once. This clone was seen once. Its antigen is as yet unknown. This material consisted of peripheral blood, taken 28 days after the second dose of the MenACWY control vaccine. The TCR comes from an adult who received the MenACWY meningococcal vaccine as a control.

The CDR3 region is CASSQIDREVSGYTF. DNA of the CDR3: TGTGCCAGCAGCCAGATCGACAGGGAGGTGTCTGGCTACACCTTC. The chain recombines TRBV5-6 with TRBJ1-2; 7 positions match TRBD1. Germline assignment: CDR1 SGHDT and CDR2 YYEEEE. Trimming removed 4 bases from V and 7 bases from J; junction bases left unmatched: 13. This CDR3 contains 15 residues.